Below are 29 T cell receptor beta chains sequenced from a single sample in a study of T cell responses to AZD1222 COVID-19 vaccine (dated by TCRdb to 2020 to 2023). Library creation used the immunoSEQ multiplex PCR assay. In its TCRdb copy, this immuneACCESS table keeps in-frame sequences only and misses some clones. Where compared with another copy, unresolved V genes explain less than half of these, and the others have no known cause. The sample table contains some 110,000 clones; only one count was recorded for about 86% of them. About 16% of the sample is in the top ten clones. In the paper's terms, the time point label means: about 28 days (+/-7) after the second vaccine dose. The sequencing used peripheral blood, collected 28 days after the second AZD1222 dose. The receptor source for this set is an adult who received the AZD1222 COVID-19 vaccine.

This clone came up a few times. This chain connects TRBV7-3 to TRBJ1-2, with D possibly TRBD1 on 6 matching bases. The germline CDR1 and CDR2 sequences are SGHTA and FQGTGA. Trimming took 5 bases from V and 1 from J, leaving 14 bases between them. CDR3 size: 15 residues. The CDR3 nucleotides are TGTGCCAGCAGCCGAGGGGGACTCCTTAACTATGGCTACACCTTC. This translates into CASSRGGLLNYGYTF.

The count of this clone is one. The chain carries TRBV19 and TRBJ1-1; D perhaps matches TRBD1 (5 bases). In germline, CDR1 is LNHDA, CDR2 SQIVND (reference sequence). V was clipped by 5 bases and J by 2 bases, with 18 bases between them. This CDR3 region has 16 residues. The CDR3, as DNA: TGTGCCAGTAGTTCCGCAGGGCAGTGGGGTAACACTGAAGCTTTCTTT. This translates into CASSSAGQWGNTEAFF.

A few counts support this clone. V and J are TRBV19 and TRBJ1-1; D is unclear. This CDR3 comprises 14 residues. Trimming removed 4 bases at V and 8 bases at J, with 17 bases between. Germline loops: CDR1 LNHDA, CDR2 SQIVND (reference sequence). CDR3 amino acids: CASSTVATSGEAFF. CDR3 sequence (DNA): TGTGCCAGTAGTACGGTGGCGACGAGTGGAGAAGCTTTCTTT.

CDR3 sequence: CASSYRFTGELFF. The CDR3 region has the DNA TGTGCCAGCAGTTACCGGTTCACCGGGGAGCTGTTTTTT. The rearrangement uses TRBV6-5 and TRBJ2-2; D is unresolved. The CDR3 extends over 13 amino acids. The ends were cut back, 2 bases at V and 4 bases at J, with 5 bases in the middle. CDR1 and CDR2 from the germline V gene are MNHEY and SVGAGI.

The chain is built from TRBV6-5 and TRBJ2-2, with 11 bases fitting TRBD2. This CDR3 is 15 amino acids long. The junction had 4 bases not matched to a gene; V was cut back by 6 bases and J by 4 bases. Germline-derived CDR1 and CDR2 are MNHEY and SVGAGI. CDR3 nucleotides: TGTGCCAGCAGCGCCGGGACTAGCGGCACCGGGGAGCTGTTTTTT. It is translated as CASSAGTSGTGELFF.

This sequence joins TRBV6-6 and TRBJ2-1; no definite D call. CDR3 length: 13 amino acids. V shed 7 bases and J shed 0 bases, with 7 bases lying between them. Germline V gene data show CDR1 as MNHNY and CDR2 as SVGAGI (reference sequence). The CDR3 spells CASMVGSYNEQFF. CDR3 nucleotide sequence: TGTGCCAGCATGGTGGGCTCCTACAATGAGCAGTTCTTC.

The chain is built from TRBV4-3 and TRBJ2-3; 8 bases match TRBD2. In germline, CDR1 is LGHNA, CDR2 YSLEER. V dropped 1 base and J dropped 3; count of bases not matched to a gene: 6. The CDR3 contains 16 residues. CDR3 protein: CASSQGAGAWTDTQYF. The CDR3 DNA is TGCGCCAGCAGCCAAGGAGCGGGGGCCTGGACAGATACGCAGTATTTT.

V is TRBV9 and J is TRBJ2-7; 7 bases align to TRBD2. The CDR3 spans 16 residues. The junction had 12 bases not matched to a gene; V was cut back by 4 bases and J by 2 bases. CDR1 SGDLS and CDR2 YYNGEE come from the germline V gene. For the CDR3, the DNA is TGTGCCAGCAGCCCCTCAGGAGGGAGGGGACCCTACGAGCAGTACTTC. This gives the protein CASSPSGGRGPYEQYF.

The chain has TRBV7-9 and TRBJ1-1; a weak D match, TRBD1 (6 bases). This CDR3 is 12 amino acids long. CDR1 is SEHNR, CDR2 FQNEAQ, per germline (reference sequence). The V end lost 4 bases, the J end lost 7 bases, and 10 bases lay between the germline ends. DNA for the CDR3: TGTGCCAGCAGCTGGAGAGGGGGTGAAGCTTTCTTT. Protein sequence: CASSWRGGEAFF.

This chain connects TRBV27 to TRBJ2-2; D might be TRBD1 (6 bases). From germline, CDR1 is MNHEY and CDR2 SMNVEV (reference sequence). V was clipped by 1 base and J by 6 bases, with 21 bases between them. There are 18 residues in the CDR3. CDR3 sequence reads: CASSLYSKGVRGPGELFF. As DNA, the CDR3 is TGTGCCAGCAGTTTATATTCAAAGGGGGTACGAGGGCCCGGGGAGCTGTTTTTT.

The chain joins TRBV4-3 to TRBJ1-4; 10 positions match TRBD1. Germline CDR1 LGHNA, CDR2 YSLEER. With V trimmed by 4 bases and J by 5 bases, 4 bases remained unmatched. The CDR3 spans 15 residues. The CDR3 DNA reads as TGCGCCAGCAGCCTATGGGACAGGGGAAATGAAAAACTGTTTTTT. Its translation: CASSLWDRGNEKLFF.

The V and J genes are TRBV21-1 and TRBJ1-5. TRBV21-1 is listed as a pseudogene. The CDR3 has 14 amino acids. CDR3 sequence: CASSKRSGNQPQHF. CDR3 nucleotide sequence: TGTGCCAGCAGCAAAAGGAGCGGGAATCAGCCCCAGCATTTT.

In DNA, the CDR3 is TGTGCCAGCAGCGTAGATTTGCGGGAGTTCGACGAGCAGTACTTC. Its protein product is CASSVDLREFDEQYF. The rearrangement links TRBV9 to TRBJ2-7, with 7 bases fitting TRBD2. V shed 0 bases and J 5 bases; nucleotides not matched to a gene: 8. The CDR3 is 15 residues long. Per germline, CDR1 SGDLS and CDR2 YYNGEE.

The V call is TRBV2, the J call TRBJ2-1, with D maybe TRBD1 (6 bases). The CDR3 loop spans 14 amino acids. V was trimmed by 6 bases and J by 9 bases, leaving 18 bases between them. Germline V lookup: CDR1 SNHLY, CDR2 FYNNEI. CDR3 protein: CASSADTGSIEQFF. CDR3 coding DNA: TGTGCCAGCAGCGCGGATACAGGGAGTATTGAGCAGTTCTTC.

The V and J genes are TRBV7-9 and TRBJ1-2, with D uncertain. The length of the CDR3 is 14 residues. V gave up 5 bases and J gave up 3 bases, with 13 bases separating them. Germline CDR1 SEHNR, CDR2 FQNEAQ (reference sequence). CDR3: CASSPLAGDYGYTF. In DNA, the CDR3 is TGTGCCAGCAGCCCTTTGGCCGGGGACTATGGCTACACCTTC. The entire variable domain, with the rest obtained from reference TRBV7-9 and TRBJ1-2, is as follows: DTGVSQNPRHKITKRGQNVTFRCDPISEHNRLYWYRQTLGQGPEFLTYFQNEAQLEKSRLLSDRFSAERPKGSFSTLEIQRTEQGDSAMYLCASSPLAGDYGYTFGSGTRLTVV.

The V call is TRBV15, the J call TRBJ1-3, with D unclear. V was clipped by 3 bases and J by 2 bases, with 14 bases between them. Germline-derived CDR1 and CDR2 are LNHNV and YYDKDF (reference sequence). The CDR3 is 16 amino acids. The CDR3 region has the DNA TGTGCCACCAGCAGCCCCAGACTCACGGCTGGAAACACCATATATTTT. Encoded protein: CATSSPRLTAGNTIYF.

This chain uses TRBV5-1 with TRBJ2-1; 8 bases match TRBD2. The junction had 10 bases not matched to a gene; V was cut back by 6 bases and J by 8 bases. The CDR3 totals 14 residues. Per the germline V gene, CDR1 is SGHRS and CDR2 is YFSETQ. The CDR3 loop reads CASKSGSSLHEQFF. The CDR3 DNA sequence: TGCGCCAGCAAAAGCGGGAGTTCTTTGCATGAGCAGTTCTTC.

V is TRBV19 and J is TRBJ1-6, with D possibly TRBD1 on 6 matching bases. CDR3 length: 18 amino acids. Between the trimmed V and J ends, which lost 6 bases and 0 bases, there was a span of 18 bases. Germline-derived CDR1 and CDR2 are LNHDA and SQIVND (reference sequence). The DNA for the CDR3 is TGTGCCAGTAGACATACAGGGACCTCAGGCTCCTATAATTCACCCCTCCACTTT. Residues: CASRHTGTSGSYNSPLHF.

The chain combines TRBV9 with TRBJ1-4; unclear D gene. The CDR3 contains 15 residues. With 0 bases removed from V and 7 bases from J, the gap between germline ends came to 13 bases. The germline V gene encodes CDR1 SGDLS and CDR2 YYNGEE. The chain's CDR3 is CASSVVPTELEKLFF. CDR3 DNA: TGTGCCAGCAGCGTAGTTCCCACAGAACTTGAAAAACTGTTTTTT.

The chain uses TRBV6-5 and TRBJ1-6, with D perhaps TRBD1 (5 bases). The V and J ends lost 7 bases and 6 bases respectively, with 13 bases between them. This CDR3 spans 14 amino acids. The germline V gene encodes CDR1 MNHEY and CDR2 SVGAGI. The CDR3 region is CASILAGTNSPLHF. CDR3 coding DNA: TGTGCCAGCATCTTGGCAGGGACTAATTCACCCCTCCACTTT.

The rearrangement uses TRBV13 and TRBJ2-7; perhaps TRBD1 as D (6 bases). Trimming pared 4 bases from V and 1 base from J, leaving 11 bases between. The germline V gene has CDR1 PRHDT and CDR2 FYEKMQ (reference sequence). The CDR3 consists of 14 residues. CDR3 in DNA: TGTGCCAGCAGCTACGGACAGCCTTCCTACGAGCAGTACTTC. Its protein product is CASSYGQPSYEQYF.

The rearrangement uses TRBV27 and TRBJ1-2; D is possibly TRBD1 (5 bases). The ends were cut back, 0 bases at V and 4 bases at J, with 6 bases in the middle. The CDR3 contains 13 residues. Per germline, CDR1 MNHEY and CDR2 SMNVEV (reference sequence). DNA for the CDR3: TGTGCCAGCAGTTTATCCGACAGCTATGGCTACACCTTC. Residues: CASSLSDSYGYTF.

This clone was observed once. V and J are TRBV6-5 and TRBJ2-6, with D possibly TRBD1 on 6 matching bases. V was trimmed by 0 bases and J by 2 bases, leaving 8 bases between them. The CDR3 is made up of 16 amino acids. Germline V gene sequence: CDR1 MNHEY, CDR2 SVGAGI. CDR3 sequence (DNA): TGTGCCAGCAGTTACTCGAAGGGGGCTGGGGCCAACGTCCTGACTTTC. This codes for CASSYSKGAGANVLTF.

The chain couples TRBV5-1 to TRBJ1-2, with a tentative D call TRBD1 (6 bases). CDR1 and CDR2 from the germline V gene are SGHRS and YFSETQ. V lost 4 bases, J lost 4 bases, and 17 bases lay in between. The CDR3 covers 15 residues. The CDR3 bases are TGCGCCAGCAGCCCGAACAGGGAACAGGCCTATGGCTACACCTTC. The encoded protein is CASSPNREQAYGYTF.

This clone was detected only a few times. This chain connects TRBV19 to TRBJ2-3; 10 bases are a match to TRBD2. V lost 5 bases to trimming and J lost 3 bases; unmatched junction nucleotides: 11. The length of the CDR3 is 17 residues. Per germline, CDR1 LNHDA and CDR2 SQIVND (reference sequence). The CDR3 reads CASSYISAGGPTDTQYF. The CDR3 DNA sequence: TGTGCCAGTAGTTACATATCAGCGGGAGGGCCAACAGATACGCAGTATTTT.

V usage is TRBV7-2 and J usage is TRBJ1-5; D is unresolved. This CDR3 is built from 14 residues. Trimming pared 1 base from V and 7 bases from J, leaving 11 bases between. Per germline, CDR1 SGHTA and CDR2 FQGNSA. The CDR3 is CASSLDVGNQPQHF. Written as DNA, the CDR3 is TGTGCCAGCAGCTTAGATGTGGGGAACCAGCCCCAGCATTTT.

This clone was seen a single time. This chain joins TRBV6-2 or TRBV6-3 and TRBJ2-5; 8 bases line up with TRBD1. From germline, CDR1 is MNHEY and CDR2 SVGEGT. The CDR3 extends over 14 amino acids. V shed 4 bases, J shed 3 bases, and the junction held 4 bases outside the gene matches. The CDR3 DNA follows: TGTGCCAGCAGTTCTAACAGGGGGAAAGAGACCCAGTACTTC. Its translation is CASSSNRGKETQYF.

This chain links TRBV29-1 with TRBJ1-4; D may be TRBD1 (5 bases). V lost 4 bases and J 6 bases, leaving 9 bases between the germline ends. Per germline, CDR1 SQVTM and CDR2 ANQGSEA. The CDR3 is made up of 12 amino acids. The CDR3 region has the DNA TGCAGCGTTGGGGGCGGGGATGAAAAACTGTTTTTT. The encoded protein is CSVGGGDEKLFF. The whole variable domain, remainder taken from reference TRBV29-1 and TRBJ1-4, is SAVISQKPSRDICQRGTSLTIQCQVDSQVTMMFWYRQQPGQSLTLIATANQGSEATYESGFVIDKFPISRPNLTFSTLTVSNMSPEDSSIYLCSVGGGDEKLFFGSGTQLSVL.

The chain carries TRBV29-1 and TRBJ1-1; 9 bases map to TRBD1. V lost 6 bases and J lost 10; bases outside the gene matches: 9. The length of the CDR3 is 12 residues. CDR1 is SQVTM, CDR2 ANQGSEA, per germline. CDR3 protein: CSVDRQGEGAFF. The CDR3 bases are TGCAGCGTAGACCGACAGGGGGAAGGAGCTTTCTTT.